Below, 14 T cell receptor beta chains from the same sample are listed, as sequenced in a study of blood T cell repertoires in COVID-19 (dated by TCRdb to the early 2020s). Library creation used the immunoSEQ multiplex PCR assay. TCRdb obtained this table from immuneACCESS and retained in-frame rearrangements with V and J assigned. These tables miss some clones; where compared with another copy, unresolved V genes account for less than half of the shortfall, and the remainder is unexplained. This sample is represented by about 480,000 clones; roughly 90% of them were singletons. Less than 2% of the sample is taken by the ten largest. Sequencing input: PBMCs or T cells enriched from blood (not recorded which). The receptor set was obtained from a woman in her forties who had recovered from COVID-19.

In its sample, this clone was seen once. The chain has TRBV4-1 and TRBJ1-3; D might be TRBD1 (6 bases). V was shortened by 1 base and J by 3 bases, with 16 bases between the two germline ends. CDR3 size: 17 residues. From germline, CDR1 is MGHRA and CDR2 YSYEKL. The CDR3 sequence: CASSQANPGVGGNTIYF. Written as DNA, the CDR3 is TGCGCCAGCAGCCAAGCAAACCCAGGGGTGGGTGGAAACACCATATATTTT.

The rearrangement links TRBV29-1 to TRBJ2-7; TRBD2 matches 9 bases. The CDR3 covers 13 residues. V lost 2 bases to trimming and J lost 2 bases; unmatched junction nucleotides: 1. CDR1 is SQVTM, CDR2 ANQGSEA, per germline. CDR3 bases: TGCAGCGTTGAATCTAGCGGGGCCTACGAGCAGTACTTC. Translation: CSVESSGAYEQYF.

Remarks on this clone: At one end, the junction sequence differs from germline, possibly due to a read error. The V call is TRBV5-8, the J call TRBJ1-1; weak D call: TRBD1 (5 bases). CDR1 and CDR2 (germline): SGHTS, YDEGEE. CDR3 length: 12 residues. This CDR3 reads CASSLVGPASLF. The CDR3, as DNA: TGTGCCAGCAGCTTGGTGGGGCCCGCCTCTCTCTTT.

The V call is TRBV3-1 (or the pseudogene TRBV3-2), the J call TRBJ2-1; 8 bases agree with TRBD2. Looked up from germline, CDR1 is LGHDT and CDR2 is YNNKEL (reference sequence). Unmatched junction bases numbered 18, after V lost 5 bases and J lost 9 bases. The length of the CDR3 is 17 residues. The CDR3 DNA reads TGTGCCAGCAGCTGGGGAGCAGCGGGAGTTCAGGTGGGTGAGCAGTTCTTC. Residues: CASSWGAAGVQVGEQFF.

This rearrangement joins TRBV7-2 to TRBJ2-3; TRBD2 agrees at 11 bases. Trimming removed 8 bases from V and 3 bases from J; junction bases left unmatched: 7. The CDR3 contains 15 residues. Germline lookup yields CDR1 SGHTA and CDR2 FQGNSA. The CDR3 region has the DNA TGTGCCAGCGAATTACTAGCGGGAGAGACAGATACGCAGTATTTT. Protein: CASELLAGETDTQYF.

The gene calls are TRBV15 and TRBJ2-7; D uncertain. Trimming took off 3 bases at V and 2 bases at J, with 11 bases between the two ends. The germline V gene encodes CDR1 LNHNV and CDR2 YYDKDF (reference sequence). This CDR3 is built from 14 residues. CDR3 sequence (DNA): TGTGCCACCAGCAGGTTCGGGTCCCCCTACGAGCAGTACTTC. Its protein product is CATSRFGSPYEQYF.

The chain uses TRBV5-1 and TRBJ2-1; tentative D call: TRBD2 (6 bases). This CDR3 has 17 amino acids. The germline CDR1 and CDR2 sequences are SGHRS and YFSETQ. V was cut by 4 bases and J by 0 bases, with 17 bases left in between. In DNA form, the CDR3 reads TGCGCCAGCAGCCATCAAGGGGACTCGCTCTCCTACAATGAGCAGTTCTTC. This encodes CASSHQGDSLSYNEQFF.

The V call is TRBV3-1 (or the pseudogene TRBV3-2), the J call TRBJ1-5, with a possible D match to TRBD1 (5 bases). CDR3 length: 15 residues. Germline CDR1 reads LGHDT; CDR2 reads YNNKEL (reference sequence). Trimming left V 5 bases short and J 1 base short, with 12 bases between. This chain's CDR3 is CASSKTGESNQPQHF. CDR3 nucleotides: TGTGCCAGCAGCAAAACAGGAGAGAGCAATCAGCCCCAGCATTTT.

V usage is TRBV5-4 and J usage is TRBJ2-1, with 10 bases aligning to TRBD2. The CDR3 is made up of 14 amino acids. V was clipped by 3 bases and J by 9 bases; unmatched bases: 6. The germline CDR1 and CDR2 sequences are SGHNT and YYREEE (reference sequence). The CDR3 sequence is CASSSAGGPSEQFF. Here the CDR3 DNA reads TGTGCCAGCAGCTCAGCGGGAGGGCCCTCTGAGCAGTTCTTC.

The chain uses TRBV29-1 and TRBJ2-5; D is perhaps TRBD2 (6 bases). V was shortened by 7 bases and J by 1 base, with 16 bases between the two germline ends. CDR3 length: 14 residues. From germline, CDR1 is SQVTM and CDR2 ANQGSEA. CDR3 DNA sequence: TGCAGCGCCCCGGACTACTCAGGCCAAGAGACCCAGTACTTC. Protein: CSAPDYSGQETQYF. The whole variable domain, filled in from reference TRBV29-1 and TRBJ2-5, reads SAVISQKPSRDICQRGTSLTIQCQVDSQVTMMFWYRQQPGQSLTLIATANQGSEATYESGFVIDKFPISRPNLTFSTLTVSNMSPEDSSIYLCSAPDYSGQETQYFGPGTRLLVL.

The rearrangement joins TRBV27 to TRBJ1-5; TRBD1 might be the D (5 bases). This CDR3 contains 15 residues. V was pared by 2 bases and J by 6 bases, with 14 bases between. CDR1 is MNHEY, CDR2 SMNVEV, per germline (reference sequence). CDR3 nucleotide sequence: TGTGCCAGCAGTTTACAGCAGGGTACCGGTCAGCCCCAGCATTTT. Protein product: CASSLQQGTGQPQHF.

V usage is TRBV2 and J usage is TRBJ2-6, with a tentative D call TRBD1 (6 bases). CDR1 and CDR2 (germline): SNHLY, FYNNEI. The CDR3 totals 14 residues. Trimming left V 8 bases short and J 1 base short, with 9 bases between. The CDR3 sequence is CASRQASGANVLTF. CDR3 nucleotides: TGTGCCAGCCGACAGGCTTCTGGGGCCAACGTCCTGACTTTC. Full variable domain (outside the CDR3, taken from reference TRBV2 and TRBJ2-6): EPEVTQTPSHQVTQMGQEVILRCVPISNHLYFYWYRQILGQKVEFLVSFYNNEISEKSEIFDDQFSVERPDGSNFTLKIRSTKLEDSAMYFCASRQASGANVLTFGAGSRLTVL.

The chain links TRBV11-2 to TRBJ2-1, with 10 nucleotides matching TRBD2. The length of the CDR3 is 15 residues. Trimming cost V 2 bases and J 9 bases; bases outside gene matches: 7. Germline CDR1 is SGHAT and CDR2 is FQNNGV. The DNA for the CDR3 is TGTGCCAGCAGCTTACTGGGACTAGCGTCCCCTGAGCAGTTCTTC. Translation: CASSLLGLASPEQFF.

This clone occurred a few times. The CDR3 spells CASSRPRTGSSYNEQFF. The CDR3 nucleotides read TGTGCCAGCTCACGCCCGAGGACAGGGAGCTCCTACAATGAGCAGTTCTTC. The chain carries TRBV18 and TRBJ2-1; 8 nucleotides agree with TRBD1. Germline V gene data show CDR1 as KGHSH and CDR2 as LQKENI. V was pared by 4 bases and J by 0 bases, with 8 bases of the junction left unmatched. The CDR3 runs 17 residues.